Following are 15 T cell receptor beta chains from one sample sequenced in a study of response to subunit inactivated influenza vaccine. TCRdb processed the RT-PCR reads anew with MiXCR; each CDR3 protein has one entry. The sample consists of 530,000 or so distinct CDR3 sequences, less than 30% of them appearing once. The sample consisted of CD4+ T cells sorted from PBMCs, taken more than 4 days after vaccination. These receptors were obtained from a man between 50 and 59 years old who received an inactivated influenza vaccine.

The CDR3 region is CASSQDQASGRAQFF. The CDR3 DNA follows: TGTGCCAGCAGCCAAGATCAGGCTAGCGGGAGGGCACAGTTCTTC. This rearrangement joins TRBV4-2 to TRBJ2-1; 12 positions match TRBD2. V shed 0 bases, J shed 13 bases, and the junction held 7 bases outside the gene matches. Germline-derived CDR1 and CDR2 are LGHNA and YNFKEQ. The CDR3 spans 15 residues.

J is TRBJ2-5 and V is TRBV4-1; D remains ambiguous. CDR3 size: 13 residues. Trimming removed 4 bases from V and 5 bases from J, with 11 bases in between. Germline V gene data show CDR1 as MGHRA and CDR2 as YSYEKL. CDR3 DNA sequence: TGCGCCAGCAGCCGTACCATGCGGGAGACCCAGTACTTC. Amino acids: CASSRTMRETQYF.

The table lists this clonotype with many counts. The CDR3 region is CASSLAGVNYGYTF. The CDR3 nucleotides read TGTGCCAGCAGTTTGGCAGGGGTTAACTATGGCTACACCTTC. The rearrangement links TRBV12-3 or TRBV12-4 to TRBJ1-2, with D maybe TRBD1 (6 bases). The CDR3 consists of 14 residues. Trimming cost V 3 bases and J 1 base, with 9 bases left between them.

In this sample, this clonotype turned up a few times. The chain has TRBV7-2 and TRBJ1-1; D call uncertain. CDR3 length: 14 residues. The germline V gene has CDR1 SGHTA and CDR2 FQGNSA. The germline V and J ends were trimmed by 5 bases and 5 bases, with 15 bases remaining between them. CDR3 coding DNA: TGTGCCAGCAGCCGCCGGGTTTCGGCGACTGAAGCTTTCTTT. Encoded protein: CASSRRVSATEAFF.

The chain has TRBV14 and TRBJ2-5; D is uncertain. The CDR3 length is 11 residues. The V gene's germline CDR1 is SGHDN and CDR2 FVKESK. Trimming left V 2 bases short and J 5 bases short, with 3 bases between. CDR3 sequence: CASSQYETQYF. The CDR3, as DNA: TGTGCCAGCAGCCAATACGAGACCCAGTACTTC.

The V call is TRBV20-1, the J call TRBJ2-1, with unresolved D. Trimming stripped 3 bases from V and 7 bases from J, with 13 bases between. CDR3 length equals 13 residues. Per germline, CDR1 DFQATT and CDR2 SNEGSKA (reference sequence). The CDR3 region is CSASLIFGNEQFF. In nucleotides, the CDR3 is TGCAGTGCTAGTTTAATTTTTGGGAATGAGCAGTTCTTC.

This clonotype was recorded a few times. In DNA, the CDR3 is TGCAGCGTTCAGCCCGGACGGGGGGAGCAGTACTTC. It translates to CSVQPGRGEQYF. The rearrangement links TRBV29-1 to TRBJ2-7, with a weak D call TRBD2 (6 bases). Germline CDR1 reads SQVTM; CDR2 reads ANQGSEA. The CDR3 has 12 residues. The germline V and J ends were trimmed by 5 bases and 7 bases, with 15 bases remaining between them.

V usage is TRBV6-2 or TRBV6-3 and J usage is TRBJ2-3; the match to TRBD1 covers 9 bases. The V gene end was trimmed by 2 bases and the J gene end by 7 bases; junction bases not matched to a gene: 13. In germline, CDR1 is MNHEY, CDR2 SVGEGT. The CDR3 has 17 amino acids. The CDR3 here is CASSYGARGTGMNTQYF. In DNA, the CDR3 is TGTGCCAGCAGTTACGGGGCCCGCGGGACAGGGATGAATACGCAGTATTTT.

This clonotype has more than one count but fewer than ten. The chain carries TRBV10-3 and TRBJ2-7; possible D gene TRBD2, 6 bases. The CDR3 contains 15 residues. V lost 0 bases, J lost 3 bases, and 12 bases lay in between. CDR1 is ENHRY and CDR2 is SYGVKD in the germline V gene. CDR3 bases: TGTGCCATCAGTGAGTCCAGCTTGGGGGGCTACGAGCAGTACTTC. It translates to CAISESSLGGYEQYF.

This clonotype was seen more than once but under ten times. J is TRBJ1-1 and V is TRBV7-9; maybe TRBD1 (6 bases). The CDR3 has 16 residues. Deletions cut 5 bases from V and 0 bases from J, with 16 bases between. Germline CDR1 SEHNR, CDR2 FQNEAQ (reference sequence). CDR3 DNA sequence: TGTGCCAGCAGCCAAAGTGTAGGGACAATGAACACTGAAGCTTTCTTT. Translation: CASSQSVGTMNTEAFF.

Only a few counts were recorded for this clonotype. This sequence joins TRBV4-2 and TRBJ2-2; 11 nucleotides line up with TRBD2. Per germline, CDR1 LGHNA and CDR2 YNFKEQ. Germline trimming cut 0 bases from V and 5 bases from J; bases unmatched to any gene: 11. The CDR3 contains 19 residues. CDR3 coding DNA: TGTGCCAGCAGCCAAGATCCACTAGCGGGGGCCCAGTGGACCGGGGAGCTGTTTTTT. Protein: CASSQDPLAGAQWTGELFF.

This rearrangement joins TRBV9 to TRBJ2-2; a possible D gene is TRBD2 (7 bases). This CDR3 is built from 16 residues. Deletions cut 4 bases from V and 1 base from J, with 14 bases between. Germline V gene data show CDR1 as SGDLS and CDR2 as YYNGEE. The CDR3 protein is CASSTQAGQNTGELFF. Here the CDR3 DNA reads TGTGCCAGCAGCACTCAAGCGGGACAGAACACCGGGGAGCTGTTTTTT.

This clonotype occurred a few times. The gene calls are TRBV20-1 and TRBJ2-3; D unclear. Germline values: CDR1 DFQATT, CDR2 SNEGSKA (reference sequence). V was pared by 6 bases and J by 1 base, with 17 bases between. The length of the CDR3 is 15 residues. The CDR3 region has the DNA TGCAGTGCCACCGGCGCGGCATCGGGCACAGATACGCAGTATTTT. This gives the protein CSATGAASGTDTQYF.

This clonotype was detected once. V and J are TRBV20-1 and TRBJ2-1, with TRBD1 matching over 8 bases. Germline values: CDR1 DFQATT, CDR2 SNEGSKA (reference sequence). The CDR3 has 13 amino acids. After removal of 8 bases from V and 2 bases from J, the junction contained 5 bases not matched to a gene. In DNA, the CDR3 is TGCAGTTCAGGGGGCCCCACCTACAATGAGCAGTTCTTC. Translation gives CSSGGPTYNEQFF.

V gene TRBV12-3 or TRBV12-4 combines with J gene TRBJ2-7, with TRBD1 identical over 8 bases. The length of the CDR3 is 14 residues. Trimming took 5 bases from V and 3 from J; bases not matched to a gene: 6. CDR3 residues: CASSTDRGNYEQYF. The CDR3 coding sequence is TGTGCCAGCAGTACCGACAGGGGAAACTACGAGCAGTACTTC.